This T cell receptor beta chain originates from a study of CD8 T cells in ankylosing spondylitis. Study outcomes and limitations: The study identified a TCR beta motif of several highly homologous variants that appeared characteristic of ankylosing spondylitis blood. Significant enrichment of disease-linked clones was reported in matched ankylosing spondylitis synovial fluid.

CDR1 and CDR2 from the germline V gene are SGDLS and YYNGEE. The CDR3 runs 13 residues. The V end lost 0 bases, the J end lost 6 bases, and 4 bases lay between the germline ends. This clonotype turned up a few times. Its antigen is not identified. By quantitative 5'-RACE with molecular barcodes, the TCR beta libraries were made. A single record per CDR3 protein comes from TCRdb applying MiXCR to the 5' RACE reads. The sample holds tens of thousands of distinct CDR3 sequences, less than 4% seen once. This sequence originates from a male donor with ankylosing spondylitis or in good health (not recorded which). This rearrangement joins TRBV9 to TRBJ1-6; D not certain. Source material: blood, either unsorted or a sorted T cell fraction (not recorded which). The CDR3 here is CASSVEINSPLHF. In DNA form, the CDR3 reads TGTGCCAGCAGCGTAGAGATTAATTCACCCCTCCACTTT.